This record covers a single T cell receptor (beta chain). The entry originates in a study of blood T cell repertoires in COVID-19. Study details: Researchers got acute and convalescent COVID-19 samples from the United States, Italy and Spain.

The data were produced by immunoSEQ multiplex PCR, yet TCRdb's version contains in-frame clones alone and is incomplete. The sample lists about 73,000 clones, 65% to 85% occurring once. The sequenced sample consisted of peripheral blood. The TCR sequence derives from a man older than 75 with active or convalescent COVID-19.

The CDR3: CASSPGQGKNTEAFF. CDR3 nucleotides: TGTGCCAGCAGTCCCGGACAGGGGAAGAACACTGAAGCTTTCTTT. The rearrangement links TRBV6-5 to TRBJ1-1, with 9 bases matching TRBD1. This CDR3 has 15 residues. Germline CDR1 and CDR2: MNHEY and SVGAGI. J gave up 1 base and V 5 bases, and 5 bases lay outside the gene matches.